The present T cell receptor (beta chain) was sequenced within a study of cytomegalovirus exposure and HLA in healthy donors. General study points: Near-uniform donor sequencing depth was presumed by presence/absence analyses. Altogether, 160 or so TCR beta chains were recorded as cytomegalovirus-associated. A previous analysis found most TCR beta V segments productive roughly 87% or roughly 30% of the time. The study dropped some indistinguishable V segments, TRBV6-2 and TRBV6-3 among them.

With regard to this clone: Its antigen is as yet unknown.

The V gene end was trimmed by 2 bases and the J gene end by 6 bases; junction bases not matched to a gene: 11. CDR1 is SGHTA, CDR2 FQGTGA, per germline. The CDR3 runs 17 residues. Researchers ran the PCR with 60 Vbeta and 13 Jbeta primers. Assay used: immunoSEQ multiplex PCR; TCRdb lists only in-frame clones, some missing. Of 110,000 to 150,000 clones in the sample, just under 85% were seen once. The gene calls are TRBV7-3 and TRBJ1-5, with 9 bases fitting TRBD1. Source material: PBMCs. This TCR derives from a woman aged 60 to 75 in good health and CMV-seropositive. This CDR3 reads CASSLGDRVSRGQPQHF. The CDR3, as DNA: TGTGCCAGCAGCTTAGGGGACAGGGTGTCTCGAGGTCAGCCCCAGCATTTT.